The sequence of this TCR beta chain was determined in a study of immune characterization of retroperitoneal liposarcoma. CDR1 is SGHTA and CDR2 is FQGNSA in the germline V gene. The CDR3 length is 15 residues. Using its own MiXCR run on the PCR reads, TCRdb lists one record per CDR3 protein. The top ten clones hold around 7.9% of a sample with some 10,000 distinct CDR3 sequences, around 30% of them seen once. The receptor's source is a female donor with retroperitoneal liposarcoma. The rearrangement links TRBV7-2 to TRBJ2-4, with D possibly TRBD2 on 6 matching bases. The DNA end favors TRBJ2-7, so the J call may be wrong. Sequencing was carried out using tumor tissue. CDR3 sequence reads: CASSSPPSASYEQYF. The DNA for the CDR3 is TGTGCCAGCAGCTCCCCCCCTAGCGCCTCCTACGAGCAGTACTTC.